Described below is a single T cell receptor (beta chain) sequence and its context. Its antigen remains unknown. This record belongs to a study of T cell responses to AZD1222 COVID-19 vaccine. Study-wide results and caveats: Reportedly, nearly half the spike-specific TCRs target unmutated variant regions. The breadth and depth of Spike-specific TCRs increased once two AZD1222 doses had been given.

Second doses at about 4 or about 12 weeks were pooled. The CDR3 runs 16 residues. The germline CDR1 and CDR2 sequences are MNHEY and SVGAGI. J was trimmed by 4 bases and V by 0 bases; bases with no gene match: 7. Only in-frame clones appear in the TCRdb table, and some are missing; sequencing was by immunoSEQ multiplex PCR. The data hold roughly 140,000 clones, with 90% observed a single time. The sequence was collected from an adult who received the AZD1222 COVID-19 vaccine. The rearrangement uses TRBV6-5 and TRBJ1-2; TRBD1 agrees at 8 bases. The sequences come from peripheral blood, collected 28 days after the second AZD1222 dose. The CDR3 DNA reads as TGTGCCAGCAGTTACTCAGGACAGGGAGGCGTCTATGGCTACACCTTC. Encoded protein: CASSYSGQGGVYGYTF.